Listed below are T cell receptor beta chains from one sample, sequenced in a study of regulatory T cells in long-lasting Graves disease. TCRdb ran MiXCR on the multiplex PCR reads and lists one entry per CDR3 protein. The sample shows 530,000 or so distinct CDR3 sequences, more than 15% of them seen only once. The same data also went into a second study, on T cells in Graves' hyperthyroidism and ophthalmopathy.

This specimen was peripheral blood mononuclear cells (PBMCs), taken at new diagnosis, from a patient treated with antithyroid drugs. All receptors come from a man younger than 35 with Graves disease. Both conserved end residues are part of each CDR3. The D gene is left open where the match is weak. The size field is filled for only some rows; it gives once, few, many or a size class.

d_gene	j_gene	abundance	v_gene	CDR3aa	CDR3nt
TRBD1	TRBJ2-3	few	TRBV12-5	CASGEDRAGDTQYF	TGTGCTAGTGGTGAGGACAGGGCGGGCGATACGCAGTATTTT
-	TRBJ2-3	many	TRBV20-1	CSARPFVSNTDTQYF	TGCAGTGCTAGACCGTTTGTCTCAAACACAGATACGCAGTATTTT
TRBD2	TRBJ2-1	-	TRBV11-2	CASSFFGLAAYNEQFF	TGTGCCAGCAGCTTTTTCGGACTAGCGGCCTACAATGAGCAGTTCTTC
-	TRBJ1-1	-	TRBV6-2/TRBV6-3	CASSYGSGTEAFF	TGTGCCAGCAGTTACGGGTCGGGCACTGAAGCTTTCTTT
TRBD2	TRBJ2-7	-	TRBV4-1	CASSQYSGSVYEQYF	TGCGCCAGCAGCCAATATAGCGGGAGCGTCTACGAGCAGTACTTC
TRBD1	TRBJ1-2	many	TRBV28	CASSLWTGGDYGYTF	TGTGCCAGCAGTTTATGGACAGGGGGCGACTATGGCTACACCTTC
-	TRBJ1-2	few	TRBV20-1	CSASSRRGYTF	TGCAGTGCTAGCAGCCGGCGTGGCTACACCTTC
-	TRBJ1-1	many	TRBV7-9	CASSLGRDLPEAFF	TGTGCCAGCAGCTTAGGCCGGGACTTGCCCGAAGCTTTCTTT
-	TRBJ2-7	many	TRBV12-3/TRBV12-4	CASSLEREMNYEQYF	TGTGCCAGCAGTTTAGAGAGGGAGATGAATTACGAGCAGTACTTC
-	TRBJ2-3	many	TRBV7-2	CASSLATSTDTQYF	TGTGCCAGCAGCTTAGCGACTAGCACAGATACGCAGTATTTT
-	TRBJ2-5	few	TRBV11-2	CASSSGPRGNEETQYF	TGTGCCAGCAGCTCCGGTCCTCGGGGGAACGAAGAGACCCAGTACTTC
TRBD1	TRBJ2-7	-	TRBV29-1	CSVQGAHEQYF	TGCAGCGTCCAGGGGGCCCACGAGCAGTACTTC
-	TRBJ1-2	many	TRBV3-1	CASSQYQPWQAANYGYTF	TGTGCCAGCAGCCAGTACCAGCCTTGGCAGGCGGCTAACTATGGCTACACCTTC
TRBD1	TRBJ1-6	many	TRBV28	CASSYGTGPNSPLHF	TGTGCCAGCAGTTACGGGACAGGGCCAAATTCACCCCTCCACTTT
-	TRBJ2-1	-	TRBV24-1	CATSAMDGPHDEQFF	TGTGCCACCAGTGCCATGGACGGGCCCCACGATGAGCAGTTCTTC
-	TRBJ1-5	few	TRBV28	CASSPVGLNNQPQHF	TGTGCCAGCAGTCCCGTGGGACTGAACAATCAGCCCCAGCATTTT
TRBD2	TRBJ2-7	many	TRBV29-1	CSVPGASGRSGEQYF	TGCAGCGTCCCCGGCGCTAGCGGGAGATCGGGCGAGCAGTACTTC
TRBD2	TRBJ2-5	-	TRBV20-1	CSARAGLAGGRGRTQYF	TGCAGTGCTAGAGCCGGACTAGCGGGAGGGAGGGGTCGGACCCAGTACTTC
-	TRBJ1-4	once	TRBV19	CASRSRGHKTNEKLFF	TGTGCCAGTAGATCGCGGGGCCATAAAACTAATGAAAAACTGTTTTTT
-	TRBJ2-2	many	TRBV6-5	CASSYSTGNTGELFF	TGTGCCAGCAGTTACTCGACAGGGAACACCGGGGAGCTGTTTTTT
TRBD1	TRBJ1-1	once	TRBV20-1	CKGQRGSEAFF	TGCAAGGGACAGCGGGGTTCTGAAGCTTTCTTT
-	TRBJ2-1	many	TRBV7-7	CASSLVQGGYNEQFF	TGTGCTAGCAGCTTAGTGCAGGGAGGTTACAATGAGCAGTTCTTC
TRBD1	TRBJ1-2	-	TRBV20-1	CSASGDRGTGGYTF	TGCAGTGCGTCTGGGGACAGGGGGACGGGTGGCTACACCTTC
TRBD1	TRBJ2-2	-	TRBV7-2	CASSVGTGGDTGELFF	TGTGCCAGCAGCGTCGGGACAGGGGGAGACACCGGGGAGCTGTTTTTT
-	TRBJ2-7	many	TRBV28	CASMGGAISYEQYF	TGTGCCAGCATGGGGGGGGCTATCTCCTACGAGCAGTACTTC
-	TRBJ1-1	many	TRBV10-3	CAISDSSYRGTEAFF	TGTGCCATCAGTGATAGTTCTTATCGGGGCACTGAAGCTTTCTTT
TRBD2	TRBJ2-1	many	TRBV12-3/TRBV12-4	CASIPGTSGGSSYNEQFF	TGTGCCAGCATTCCCGGGACTAGCGGCGGTAGCTCCTACAATGAGCAGTTCTTC
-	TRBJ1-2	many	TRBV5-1	CASSFDRPVNGYTF	TGCGCCAGCAGCTTCGACAGACCAGTCAATGGCTACACCTTC
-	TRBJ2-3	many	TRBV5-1	CASSSGGVSGTDTQYF	TGCGCCAGCAGCTCCGGAGGGGTTAGCGGCACAGATACGCAGTATTTT
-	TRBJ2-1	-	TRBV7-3	CASSSGAIYNEQFF	TGTGCCAGCAGTTCCGGGGCTATCTACAATGAGCAGTTCTTC
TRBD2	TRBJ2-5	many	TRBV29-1	CSVEGTSGSQETQYF	TGCAGCGTTGAGGGAACTAGCGGGAGCCAAGAGACCCAGTACTTC
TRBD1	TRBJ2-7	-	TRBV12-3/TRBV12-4	CASELGTGGVYEQYF	TGTGCCAGTGAGCTCGGGACAGGGGGAGTCTACGAGCAGTACTTC
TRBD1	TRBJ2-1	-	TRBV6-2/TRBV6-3	CASSSPDRGPYNEQFF	TGTGCCAGCAGTTCCCCTGACAGGGGGCCCTACAATGAGCAGTTCTTC
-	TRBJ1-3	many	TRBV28	CASSLINQGAGNTIYF	TGTGCCAGCAGTCTAATCAACCAGGGAGCTGGAAACACCATATATTTT
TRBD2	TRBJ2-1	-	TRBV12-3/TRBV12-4	CTGSLTGLANEQFF	TGTACCGGCAGTTTGACGGGACTAGCGAATGAGCAGTTCTTC
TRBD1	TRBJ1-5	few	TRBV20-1	CSAQTGPSNQPQHF	TGCAGTGCCCAGACAGGGCCTAGCAATCAGCCCCAGCATTTT
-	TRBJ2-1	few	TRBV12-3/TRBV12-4	CASSLSGAGGEQFF	TGTGCCAGCAGTTTGTCCGGGGCAGGTGGTGAGCAGTTCTTC
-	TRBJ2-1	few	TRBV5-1	CASSLRSGNDGQFF	TGCGCCAGCAGCTTGAGGTCGGGTAATGATGGGCAGTTCTTC
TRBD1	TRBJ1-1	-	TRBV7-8	CASSLVRDREVGDTEAFF	TGTGCCAGCAGCTTAGTAAGGGACAGGGAAGTCGGGGACACTGAAGCTTTCTTT